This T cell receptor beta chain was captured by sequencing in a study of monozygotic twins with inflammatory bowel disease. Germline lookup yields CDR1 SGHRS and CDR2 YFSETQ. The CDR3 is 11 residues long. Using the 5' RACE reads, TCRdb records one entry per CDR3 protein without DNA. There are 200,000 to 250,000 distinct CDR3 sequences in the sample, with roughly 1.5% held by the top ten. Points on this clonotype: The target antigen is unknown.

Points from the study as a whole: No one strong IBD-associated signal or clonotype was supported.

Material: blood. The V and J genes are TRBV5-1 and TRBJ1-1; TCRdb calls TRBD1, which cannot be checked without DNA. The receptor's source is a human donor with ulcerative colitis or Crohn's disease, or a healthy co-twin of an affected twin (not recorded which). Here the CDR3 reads CASRSGGEAFF.